This T cell receptor beta chain is drawn from a study of blood T cells in healthy people across ages (dated by TCRdb to between 2014 and 2017). In terms of the full investigation: In model experiments, template switching captured about one uniquely barcoded TCR beta cDNA molecule for every two T cells. Donors were grouped into four age groups: young (average roughly 15 years), middle-aged (roughly 40), aged (roughly 67) and long-lived (just over 80). To avoid experimental bias, donors of different ages were randomly spread across the sequencing lanes. To track age-related changes in TCR beta repertoire diversity, the study relied on deep sequencing normalized with unique cDNA molecular identifiers. Two additional independent replicas of 1 million unique cDNA reads from the same blood draw were analyzed for two donors (one aged 18 to 30 and one aged 80 or older).

Donors were approximately 42 systemically healthy Caucasian individuals from Russia aged about 6 to 100 years. Each donor gave about 10 milliliters of peripheral blood, drawn into EDTA-treated Vacutainer tubes. Ficoll-Paque density-gradient centrifugation was used to isolate PBMCs, with at least 7 million per sample. Total RNA, at least 5 micrograms per sample, was extracted from PBMCs with Trizol reagent. Naive CD45RAhigh/CD27high T cell percentages were measured by flow cytometry on a PBMC aliquot from every donor. This clonotype was observed once. The clone's antigen remains unknown. Nothing much larger sits one base from this clone, and base qualities are not available. On its own, one read is weak support. The paper as a whole reports these results and caveats: Compared with the aged group, more naive CD4+ T cells, fewer expanded clones and increased TCR diversity were shown by the long-lived group, suggesting age selection. Observed TCR beta diversity per million T cells fell roughly linearly with age, and a significant reduction was already apparent by age around 36. Because the CMV infection status of the donors was unknown, age-related changes in expanded clonotypes may potentially have been confounded. Estimates of total diversity based on one million sequenced T cells were considered lower bounds and underestimates. A strong correlation was found between observed TCR beta diversity and the percentage of naive T cells measured by flow cytometry. Since profiling was done on bulk unsorted PBMCs, naive and antigen-experienced compartments could not be conclusively compared.

V was cut back by 7 bases and J by 4 bases, leaving a gap of 8 bases between them. The CDR3 spans 12 residues, from the cysteine through the phenylalanine. Only the CDR3 DNA is retained, 36 bases long and in frame from the first base. As encoded in the germline V gene, CDR1 is MNHEY while CDR2 is SVGEGT. The method was 5' RACE. The reads were generated on an Illumina HiSeq 2500. A second PCR of about 7 to 12 cycles was run with a J-beta primer mix and a sample-barcoded 5' primer. Each TCR beta cDNA molecule received a unique molecular identifier from a template-switch 5' adaptor carrying 12 random nucleotides. Each sample yielded at least 2.5 million CDR3-containing paired-end reads. The Mint cDNA synthesis kit, primed by a TRBC-specific oligonucleotide, was used to synthesize first-strand cDNA from all RNA. After uracil-DNA glycosylase treatment, a first 18-cycle PCR used universal primers M1SS and BC2_uni_R on all cDNA. Per the original workflow: For normalization, 1 million high-quality reads, each with a distinct molecular identifier, were randomly selected from each sample. Reads with shared molecular identifiers were discarded instead of being binned into consensus sequences. MiTCR, set to a Q25 quality threshold and the strictest error-elimination algorithm, was used for CDR3 identification, clonotype clustering and error correction. Lower-bound total TCR beta diversity was estimated with a nonparametric unseen species model using Euler transformation. The public reads were run again by TCRdb, first through fastp at Q25 and then through MiXCR, and only productive beta chains were kept. Each record represents a unique CDR3 protein, reported with the most common genes and DNA among its rows. TCRdb assigned the V and J calls; the authors' analysis was not used. For this sample the table gives fewer than 900,000 distinct CDR3 sequences, of which around 48% were detected only once. Of the sample, 25% to 35% falls within the top ten clones.

The chain links TRBV6-2 or TRBV6-3 with TRBJ2-1; a confident D gene designation cannot be given. The clonotype comes from a woman aged 55-70 years in good health. Sequenced material: blood. The nucleotide sequence reads as follows: TGTGCCAGCATAGACTCTTACAATGAGCAGTTCTTC. This yields the protein CASIDSYNEQFF.